A single sample is the source of the 10 T cell receptor beta chains below, sequenced in a study of blood T cell repertoires in COVID-19. The repertoire was sequenced with immunoSEQ multiplex PCR; TCRdb's copy has only in-frame clones and lacks some. The sample lists 160,000 or so clones; roughly four fifths were seen once. Input material: peripheral blood. These receptors were taken from a human donor in a cohort sampled during active COVID-19.

The V and J genes are TRBV6-5 and TRBJ2-1; 15 nucleotides agree with TRBD2. The CDR3 length is 14 residues. The junction had 8 bases not matched to a gene; V was cut back by 10 bases and J by 10 bases. Germline loops: CDR1 MNHEY, CDR2 SVGAGI. CDR3 region: CAIQRTSGREEQFF. The CDR3 nucleotides read TGTGCCATCCAACGGACTAGCGGGAGGGAGGAGCAGTTCTTC.

This clone was recorded once. The chain combines TRBV5-1 with TRBJ2-3, with TRBD2 identical over 9 bases. J lost 5 bases, V lost 5 bases, and 3 bases had no gene match. Germline loops: CDR1 SGHRS, CDR2 YFSETQ. This CDR3 is 13 amino acids long. CDR3 coding DNA: TGCGCCAGCAGGACTAGCGGTTTAGATACGCAGTATTTT. Translating it yields CASRTSGLDTQYF. The whole variable domain, filled in from reference TRBV5-1 and TRBJ2-3, reads KAGVTQTPRYLIKTRGQQVTLSCSPISGHRSVSWYQQTPGQGLQFLFEYFSETQRNKGNFPGRFSGRQFSNSRSEMNVSTLELGDSALYLCASRTSGLDTQYFGPGTRLTVL.

V usage is TRBV5-4 and J usage is TRBJ2-7, with 12 bases lining up with TRBD2. This CDR3 region has 17 residues. Losses at the gene ends were 3 bases for V and 0 bases for J; bases not matched to a gene: 7. From germline, CDR1 is SGHNT and CDR2 YYREEE (reference sequence). DNA for the CDR3: TGTGCCAGCAGCTGGGGACTAGCGGGTGTTAGCTCCTACGAGCAGTACTTC. It codes for CASSWGLAGVSSYEQYF.

The CDR3 reads CASSPRGAAAPYEQYF. Written as DNA, the CDR3 is TGTGCCAGCAGCCCCAGGGGAGCGGCGGCCCCCTACGAGCAGTACTTC. The chain joins TRBV11-3 to TRBJ2-7; a weak D match, TRBD1 (6 bases). Germline V gives CDR1 SGHNT, CDR2 YENEEA. V lost 5 bases to trimming and J lost 2 bases, with 19 bases between them. CDR3 length equals 16 residues. The entire variable domain, with the rest obtained from reference TRBV11-3 and TRBJ2-7, is as follows: EAGVVQSPRYKIIEKKQPVAFWCNPISGHNTLYWYLQNLGQGPELLIRYENEEAVDDSQLPKDRFSAERLKGVDSTLKIQPAELGDSAVYLCASSPRGAAAPYEQYFGPGTRLTVT.

This chain joins TRBV5-4 and TRBJ1-1; TRBD1 is a possible D gene (5 bases). The V gene lost 5 bases and the J gene lost 1 base, with 9 bases spanning the gap. Germline V gives CDR1 SGHNT, CDR2 YYREEE (reference sequence). The CDR3 length is 13 residues. CDR3 in DNA: TGTGCCAGCAGTCCGACAGAGAACACTGAAGCTTTCTTT. As protein: CASSPTENTEAFF.

The CDR3, as DNA: TGTGCCAGCAGCAGTCTAAGTCCCACCTACGAGCAGTACTTC. Residues: CASSSLSPTYEQYF. The V call is TRBV5-5, the J call TRBJ2-7; D not certain. Germline V gene lookup returns CDR1 SGHKS and CDR2 YYEKEE (reference sequence). This CDR3 is 14 amino acids long. V was pared by 4 bases and J by 2 bases, with 13 bases between.

The genes are TRBV4-2 and TRBJ2-7, with 9 nucleotides matching TRBD2. This CDR3 has 16 amino acids. After removal of 0 bases from V and 6 bases from J, the junction contained 9 bases not matched to a gene. Per the germline V gene, CDR1 is LGHNA and CDR2 is YNFKEQ. In nucleotides, the CDR3 is TGTGCCAGCAGCCAAGATGGGGTAGCGGGAGCAGGCGAGCAGTACTTC. It encodes CASSQDGVAGAGEQYF.

Only one count was recorded for this clone. This chain connects TRBV15 to TRBJ2-7; D not certain. In germline, CDR1 is LNHNV, CDR2 YYDKDF (reference sequence). This CDR3 is built from 14 residues. Trimming cost V 0 bases and J 2 bases, with 8 bases left between them. The CDR3 DNA follows: TGTGCCACCAGCAGAGAGAGAATGACCTACGAGCAGTACTTC. It translates to CATSRERMTYEQYF.

The V gene is TRBV27, the J gene TRBJ2-7, with 9 positions matching TRBD2. This CDR3 is 14 amino acids long. Germline V gene data show CDR1 as MNHEY and CDR2 as SMNVEV (reference sequence). The V and J ends lost 5 bases and 5 bases, in that order; junction bases with no gene match: 7. CDR3 protein: CASSPTSGGHEQYF. CDR3 coding DNA: TGTGCCAGCAGTCCGACTAGCGGAGGCCACGAGCAGTACTTC.

The chain combines TRBV29-1 with TRBJ2-7, with 8 positions matching TRBD1. The CDR3 extends over 13 amino acids. Losses at the gene ends were 6 bases for V and 4 bases for J; bases not matched to a gene: 8. Germline CDR1 reads SQVTM; CDR2 reads ANQGSEA. CDR3 bases: TGCAGCGTCCTGGACAGGGATTTTTACGAGCAGTACTTC. This encodes CSVLDRDFYEQYF.